The rows below give T cell receptor beta chains drawn from one sample of a study of radiation and T cells in renal cell carcinoma. This table comes from immunoSEQ multiplex PCR, and its TCRdb copy is limited to in-frame clones, with some not included. The repertoire has 120,000 or so clones, over 75% of them found once; the top ten carry 4.5% to 7%. The sample was blood, taken from a patient whose treatment included radiotherapy and nephrectomy. These receptors came from a man aged 45-65 years with renal cell carcinoma. Both conserved end residues are part of each CDR3. The order of the fields is clone size, J gene, V gene, CDR3 protein. Size values are once, few and many counts, or a class for expanded clones, and some rows have none.

clone_size: -
j_call: TRBJ2-7
v_call: TRBV13
cdr3_aa: CASSLYLYEQYF

clone_size: -
j_call: TRBJ2-4
v_call: TRBV7-9
cdr3_aa: CASSLDGAAKNIQYF

clone_size: -
j_call: TRBJ2-5
v_call: TRBV6-5
cdr3_aa: CASSYSGSQETQYF

clone_size: few
j_call: TRBJ2-7
v_call: TRBV7-9
cdr3_aa: CASSSSGNSYEQYF

clone_size: -
j_call: TRBJ2-3
v_call: TRBV7-2
cdr3_aa: CASSRTSGYTDTQYF

clone_size: -
j_call: TRBJ2-2
v_call: TRBV19
cdr3_aa: CASSPRRVGELFF

clone_size: -
j_call: TRBJ2-7
v_call: TRBV11-2
cdr3_aa: CASSLGQGPREQYF

clone_size: -
j_call: TRBJ1-2
v_call: TRBV6-6
cdr3_aa: CASSYSTDFNYGYTF

clone_size: -
j_call: TRBJ2-5
v_call: TRBV5-1
cdr3_aa: CASSTATSGQETQYF

clone_size: -
j_call: TRBJ2-3
v_call: TRBV6-6
cdr3_aa: CASSYSGTGVDTQYF